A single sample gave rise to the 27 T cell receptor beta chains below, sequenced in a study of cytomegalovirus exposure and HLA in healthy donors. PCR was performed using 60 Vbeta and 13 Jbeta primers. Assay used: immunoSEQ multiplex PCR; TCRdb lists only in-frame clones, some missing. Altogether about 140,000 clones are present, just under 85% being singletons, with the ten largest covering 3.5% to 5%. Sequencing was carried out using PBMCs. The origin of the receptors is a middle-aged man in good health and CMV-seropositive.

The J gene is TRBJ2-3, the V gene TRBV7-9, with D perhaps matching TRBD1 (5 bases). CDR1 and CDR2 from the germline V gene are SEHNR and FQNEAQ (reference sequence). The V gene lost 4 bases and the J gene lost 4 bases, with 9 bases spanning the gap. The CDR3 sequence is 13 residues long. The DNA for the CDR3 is TGTGCCAGCAGCTCGAAGGGGCCAGATACGCAGTATTTT. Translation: CASSSKGPDTQYF.

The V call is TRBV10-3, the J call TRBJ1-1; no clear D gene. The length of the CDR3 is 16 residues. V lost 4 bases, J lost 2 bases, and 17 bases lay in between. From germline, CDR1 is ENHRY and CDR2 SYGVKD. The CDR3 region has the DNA TGTGCCATCAGTGGTCAAGTCGGAGGCCTCAACACTGAAGCTTTCTTT. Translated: CAISGQVGGLNTEAFF.

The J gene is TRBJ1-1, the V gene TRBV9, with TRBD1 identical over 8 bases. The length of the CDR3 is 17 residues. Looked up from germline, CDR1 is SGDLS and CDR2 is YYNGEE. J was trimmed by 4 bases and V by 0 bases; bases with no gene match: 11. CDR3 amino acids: CASSVGWTGLGGTEAFF. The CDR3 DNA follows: TGTGCCAGCAGCGTAGGCTGGACAGGGCTGGGTGGCACTGAAGCTTTCTTT. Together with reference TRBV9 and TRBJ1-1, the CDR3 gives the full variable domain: DSGVTQTPKHLITATGQRVTLRCSPRSGDLSVYWYQQSLDQGLQFLIQYYNGEERAKGNILERFSAQQFPDLHSELNLSSLELGDSALYFCASSVGWTGLGGTEAFFGQGTRLTVV.

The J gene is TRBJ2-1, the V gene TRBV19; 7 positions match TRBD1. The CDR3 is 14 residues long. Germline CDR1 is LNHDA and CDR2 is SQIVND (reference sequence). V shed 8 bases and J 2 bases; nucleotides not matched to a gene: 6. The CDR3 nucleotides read TGTGCCAGTCATTGGACAGGAGCCTACAATGAGCAGTTCTTC. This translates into CASHWTGAYNEQFF.

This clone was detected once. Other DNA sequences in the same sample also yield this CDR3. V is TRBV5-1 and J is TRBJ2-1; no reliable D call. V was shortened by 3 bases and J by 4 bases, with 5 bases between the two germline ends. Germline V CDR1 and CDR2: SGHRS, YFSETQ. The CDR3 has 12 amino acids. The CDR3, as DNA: TGCGCCAGCAGCTCTACTTACAATGAGCAGTTCTTC. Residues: CASSSTYNEQFF.

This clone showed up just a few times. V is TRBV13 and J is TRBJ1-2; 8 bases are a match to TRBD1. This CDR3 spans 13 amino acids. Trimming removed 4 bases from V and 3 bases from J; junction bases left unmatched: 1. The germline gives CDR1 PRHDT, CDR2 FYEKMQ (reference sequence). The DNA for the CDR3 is TGTGCCAGCAGCTCGGGACAGGACTATGGCTACACCTTC. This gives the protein CASSSGQDYGYTF. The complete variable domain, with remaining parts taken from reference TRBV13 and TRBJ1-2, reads AAGVIQSPRHLIKEKRETATLKCYPIPRHDTVYWYQQGPGQDPQFLISFYEKMQSDKGSIPDRFSAQQFSDYHSELNMSSLELGDSALYFCASSSGQDYGYTFGSGTRLTVV.

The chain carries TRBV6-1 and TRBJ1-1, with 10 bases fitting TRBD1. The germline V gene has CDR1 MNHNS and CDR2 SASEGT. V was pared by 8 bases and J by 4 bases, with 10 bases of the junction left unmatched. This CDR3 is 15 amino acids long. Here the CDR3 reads CASERTGTGVTEAFF. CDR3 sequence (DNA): TGTGCCAGCGAGAGAACCGGGACAGGGGTCACTGAAGCTTTCTTT.

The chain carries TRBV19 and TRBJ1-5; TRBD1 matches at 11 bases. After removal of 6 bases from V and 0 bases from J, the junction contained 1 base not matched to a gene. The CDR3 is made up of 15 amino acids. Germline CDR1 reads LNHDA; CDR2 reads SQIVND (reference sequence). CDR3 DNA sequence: TGTGCCAGTAGGGGGACAGGGGGTAGCAATCAGCCCCAGCATTTT. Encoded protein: CASRGTGGSNQPQHF.

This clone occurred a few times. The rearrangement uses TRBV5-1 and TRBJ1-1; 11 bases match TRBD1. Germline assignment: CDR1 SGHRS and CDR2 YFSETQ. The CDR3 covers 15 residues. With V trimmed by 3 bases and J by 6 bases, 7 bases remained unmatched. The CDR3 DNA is TGCGCCAGCAGCTACTCCGGGACAGGGGGTTCTGAAGCTTTCTTT. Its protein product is CASSYSGTGGSEAFF.

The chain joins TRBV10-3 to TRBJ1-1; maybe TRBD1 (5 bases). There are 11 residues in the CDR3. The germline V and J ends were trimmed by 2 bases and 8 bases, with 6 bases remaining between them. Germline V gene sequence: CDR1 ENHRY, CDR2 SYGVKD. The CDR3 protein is CAISEGQEAFF. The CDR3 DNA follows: TGTGCCATCAGTGAGGGACAAGAAGCTTTCTTT.

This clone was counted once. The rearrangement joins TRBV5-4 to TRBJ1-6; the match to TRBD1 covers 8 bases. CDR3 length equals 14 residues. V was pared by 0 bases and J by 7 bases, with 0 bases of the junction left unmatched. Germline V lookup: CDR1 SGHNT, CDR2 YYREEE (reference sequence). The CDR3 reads CASSLGTGNSPLHF. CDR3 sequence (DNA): TGTGCCAGCAGCTTGGGGACAGGGAATTCACCCCTCCACTTT.

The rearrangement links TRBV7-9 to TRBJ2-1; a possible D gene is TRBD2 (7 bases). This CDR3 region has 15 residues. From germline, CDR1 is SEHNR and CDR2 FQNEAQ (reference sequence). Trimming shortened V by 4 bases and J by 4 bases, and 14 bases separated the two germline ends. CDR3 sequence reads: CASSYEAGAYNEQFF. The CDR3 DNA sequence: TGTGCCAGCAGCTACGAGGCGGGGGCTTACAATGAGCAGTTCTTC.

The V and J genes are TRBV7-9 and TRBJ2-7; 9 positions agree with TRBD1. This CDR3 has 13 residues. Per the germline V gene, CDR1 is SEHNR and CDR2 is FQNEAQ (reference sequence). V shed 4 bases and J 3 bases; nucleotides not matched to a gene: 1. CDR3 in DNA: TGTGCCAGCAGCTCGACAGGGGGCTACGAGCAGTACTTC. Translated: CASSSTGGYEQYF.

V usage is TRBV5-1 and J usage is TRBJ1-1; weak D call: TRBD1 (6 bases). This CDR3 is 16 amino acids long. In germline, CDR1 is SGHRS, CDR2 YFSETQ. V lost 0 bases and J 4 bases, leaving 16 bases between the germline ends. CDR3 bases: TGCGCCAGCAGCTTGGCCCTTTTGGGGGCTGCCACTGAAGCTTTCTTT. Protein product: CASSLALLGAATEAFF.

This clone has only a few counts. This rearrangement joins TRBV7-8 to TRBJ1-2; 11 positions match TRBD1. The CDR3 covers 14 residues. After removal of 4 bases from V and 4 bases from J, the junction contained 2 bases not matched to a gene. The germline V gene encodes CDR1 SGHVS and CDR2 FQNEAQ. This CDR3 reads CASSSGTGGYGYTF. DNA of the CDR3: TGTGCCAGCAGCTCCGGGACAGGGGGCTATGGCTACACCTTC.

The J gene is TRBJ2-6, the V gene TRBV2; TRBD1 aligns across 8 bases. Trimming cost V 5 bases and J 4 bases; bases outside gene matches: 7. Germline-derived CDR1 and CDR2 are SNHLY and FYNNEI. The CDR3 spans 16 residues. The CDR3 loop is CASSRAGGSGANVLTF. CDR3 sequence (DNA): TGTGCCAGCAGTAGAGCAGGGGGCTCCGGGGCCAACGTCCTGACTTTC.

Written as DNA, the CDR3 is TGTGCCAGCAGTGCCCCAGGACAGGGGACCTACGAGCAGTACTTC. This encodes CASSAPGQGTYEQYF. The rearrangement joins TRBV6-4 to TRBJ2-7; 9 bases agree with TRBD1. CDR3 length: 15 amino acids. V shed 4 bases, J shed 2 bases, and the junction held 6 bases outside the gene matches. Looked up from germline, CDR1 is MRHNA and CDR2 is SNTAGT.

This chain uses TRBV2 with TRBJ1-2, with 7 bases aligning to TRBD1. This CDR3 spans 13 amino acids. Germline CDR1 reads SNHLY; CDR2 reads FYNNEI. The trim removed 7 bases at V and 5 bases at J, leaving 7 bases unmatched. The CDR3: CASNFGTEYGYTF. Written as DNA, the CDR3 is TGTGCCAGCAATTTCGGGACAGAGTATGGCTACACCTTC.

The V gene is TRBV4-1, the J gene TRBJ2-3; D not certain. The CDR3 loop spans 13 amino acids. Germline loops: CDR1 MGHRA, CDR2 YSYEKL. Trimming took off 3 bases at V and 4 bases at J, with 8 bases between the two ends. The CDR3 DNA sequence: TGCGCCAGCAGCCATCGGTTTGCAGATACGCAGTATTTT. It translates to CASSHRFADTQYF.

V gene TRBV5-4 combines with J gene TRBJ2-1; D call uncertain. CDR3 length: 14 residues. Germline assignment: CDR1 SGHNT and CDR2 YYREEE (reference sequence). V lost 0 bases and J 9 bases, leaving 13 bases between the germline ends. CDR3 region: CASSLDLESGEQFF. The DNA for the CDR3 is TGTGCCAGCAGCTTGGATTTGGAGTCTGGTGAGCAGTTCTTC. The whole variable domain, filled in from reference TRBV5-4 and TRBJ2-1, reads ETGVTQSPTHLIKTRGQQVTLRCSSQSGHNTVSWYQQALGQGPQFIFQYYREEENGRGNFPPRFSGLQFPNYSSELNVNALELDDSALYLCASSLDLESGEQFFGPGTRLTVL.

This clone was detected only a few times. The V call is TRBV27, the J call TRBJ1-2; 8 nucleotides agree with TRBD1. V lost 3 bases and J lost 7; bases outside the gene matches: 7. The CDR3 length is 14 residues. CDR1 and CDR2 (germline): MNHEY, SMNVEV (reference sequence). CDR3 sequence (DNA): TGTGCCAGCAGTTTTGGACAGGGTGCGGCTGGCTACACCTTC. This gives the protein CASSFGQGAAGYTF.

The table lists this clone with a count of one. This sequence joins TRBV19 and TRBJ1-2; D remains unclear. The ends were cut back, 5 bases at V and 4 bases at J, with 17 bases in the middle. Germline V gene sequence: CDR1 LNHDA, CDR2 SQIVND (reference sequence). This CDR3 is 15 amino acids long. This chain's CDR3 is CASSPGPGGIYGYTF. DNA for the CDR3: TGTGCCAGTAGTCCAGGACCGGGCGGGATCTATGGCTACACCTTC.

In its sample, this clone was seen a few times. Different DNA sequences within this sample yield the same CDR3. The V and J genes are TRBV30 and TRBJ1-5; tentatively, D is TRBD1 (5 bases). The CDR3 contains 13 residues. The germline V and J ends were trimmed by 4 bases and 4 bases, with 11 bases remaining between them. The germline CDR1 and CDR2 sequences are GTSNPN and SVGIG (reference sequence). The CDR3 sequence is CAWKGRGNQPQHF. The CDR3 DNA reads TGTGCCTGGAAAGGACGGGGGAATCAGCCCCAGCATTTT.

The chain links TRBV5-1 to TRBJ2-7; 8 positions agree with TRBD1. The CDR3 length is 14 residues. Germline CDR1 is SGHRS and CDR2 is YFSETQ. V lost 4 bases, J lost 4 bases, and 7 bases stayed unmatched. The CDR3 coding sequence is TGCGCCAGCAGCATAGCCAGGGGGCAATACGAGCAGTACTTC. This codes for CASSIARGQYEQYF.

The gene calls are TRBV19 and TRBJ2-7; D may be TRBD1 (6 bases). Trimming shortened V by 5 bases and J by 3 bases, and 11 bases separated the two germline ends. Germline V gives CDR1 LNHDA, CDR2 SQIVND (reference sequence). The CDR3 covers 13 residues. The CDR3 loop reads CASSPLDSYEQYF. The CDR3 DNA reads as TGTGCCAGTAGTCCTCTGGACAGCTACGAGCAGTACTTC.

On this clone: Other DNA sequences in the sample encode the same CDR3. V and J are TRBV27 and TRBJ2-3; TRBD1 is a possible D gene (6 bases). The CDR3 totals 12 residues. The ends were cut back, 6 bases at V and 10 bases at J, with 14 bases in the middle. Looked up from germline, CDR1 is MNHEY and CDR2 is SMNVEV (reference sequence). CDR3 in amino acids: CASSPVKGAQYF. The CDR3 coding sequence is TGTGCCAGCAGCCCGGTAAAGGGGGCGCAGTATTTT.

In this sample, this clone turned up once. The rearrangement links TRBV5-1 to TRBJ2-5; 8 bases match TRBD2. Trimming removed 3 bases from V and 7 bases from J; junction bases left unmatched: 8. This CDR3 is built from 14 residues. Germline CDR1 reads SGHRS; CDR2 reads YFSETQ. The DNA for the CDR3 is TGCGCCAGCAGCTCTGGACTAGCCGTTGGGACCCAGTACTTC. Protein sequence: CASSSGLAVGTQYF.